This T cell receptor beta chain was sequenced in a study of T cell responses to AZD1222 COVID-19 vaccine (dated by TCRdb to the early 2020s). As for the study more broadly: AZD1222 recipients with second doses at about 4 weeks or about 12 weeks were pooled, because spike-specific TCR depth and breadth did not differ between schedules. A total of 230 to 250 trial participants underwent TCR sequencing, of whom approximately 210 received two doses of AZD1222 and some 26 received two doses of the MenACWY control vaccine. Trial participants were enrolled by age into 18-55, 56-69 and 70-plus year subgroups, with 148, 28 and 57 TCR-sequenced participants respectively.

Of note for this clone: Its antigen specificity is not known. No clone much larger than this one lies a single base away; base qualities are absent.

General conclusions and limits of the study: After two AZD1222 doses, both the breadth and the depth of spike-specific TCRs were significantly higher than at day 0 and than in MenACWY recipients. CD4 TCRs associated with the vaccine covered the entire spike protein, and the dominant responses were in regions 160-218 and 743-854. Because no day 14 peak-response samples were available, the repertoires could be characterized only after the peak T cell response. In the small 56-69-year group, the increase in depth fell short of significance, most likely because of low power. Most participants were white British and females outnumbered males, and the authors suggested that clonal diversity may have been underestimated. Conclusions about previously exposed vaccinees are limited, since just five to seven AZD1222 recipients were seropositive for SARS-CoV-2 at baseline. Reportedly, close to half of the unique spike-specific TCRs recognized epitopes lying outside the regions that are mutated in the B.1.351 and B.1.1.7 variants.

The CDR3 regions of human TCRbeta chains were analyzed by immunosequencing. The published analysis was carried out like this. Repertoire TCRs were checked for matches against a reference library of SARS-CoV-2-specific TCRs that had been generated using the MIRA antigen-specificity platform. Breadth meant the fraction of unique TCRs that were SARS-CoV-2-associated, whereas depth meant the fraction of total T cells that were SARS-CoV-2-associated. Using the MIRA data, each spike-specific TCR was assigned both to the spike region to which the TCR was reactive and to a CD4 or CD8 class. Log10-transformed breadth and depth values were compared by one-way ANOVA with Sidak's multiple comparisons tests. TCRdb provides this immuneACCESS table in a form limited to in-frame rearrangements. Some clones are lacking; in checked studies, under half of them reflect an unresolved V gene, and why the rest are absent is not known. The V and J calls and the clone size are those of that table, but D and trimming were determined from the DNA. The table for this sample lists around 100,000 clones; 75% to 90% of them were counted only once. Approximately 22% of the sample is taken by the ten largest.

The time point label corresponds to: baseline before first vaccination. The vaccinee samples were drawn from two UK trials, COV001 and COV002, one of which was a single-blind randomized controlled phase 2/3 trial testing AZD1222 (ChAdOx1 nCoV-19) in healthy adults. For TCRbeta chain sequencing, PBMC samples from trial participants were taken at day 0 and at day 28 after the second dose. The V and J ends are trimmed by 2 bases and 0 bases, leaving 8 bases between them. The CDR3 sequence holds 14 residues, the cysteine and phenylalanine included. The CDR3 DNA has 42 bases and is translated from base 1. Per the germline V gene, SGHDN is the CDR1 and FVKESK is the CDR2.

The source material was peripheral blood, sampled on day 0 of AZD1222 vaccination. The receptor was isolated from an adult in good health. This chain is built from TRBV14 and TRBJ2-7; the D gene cannot be named for sure. In nucleotides, the sequence is TGTGCCAGCAGCCAAATTGGGTTCTCCTACGAGCAGTACTTC. Translated, this is CASSQIGFSYEQYF.